The 3 T cell receptor beta chains below were found in one sample sequenced in a study of neurological immune-mediated disorders. TCRdb re-called the 5' RACE reads with MiXCR, one entry per CDR3 protein. The sample includes about 60,000 distinct CDR3 sequences, 3.5% to 4.5% of them seen just once. Sequencing was performed on PBMCs. These receptors came from a woman in her forties or fifties with multiple sclerosis.

At least ten counts were recorded for this clonotype. This CDR3 reads CSASPDGYEQYF. The CDR3 coding sequence is TGCAGTGCTAGTCCCGACGGCTACGAGCAGTACTTC. This sequence joins TRBV20-1 and TRBJ2-7; D remains unclear. This CDR3 comprises 12 residues. V dropped 3 bases and J dropped 3 bases, with 9 bases sitting between them. CDR1 DFQATT and CDR2 SNEGSKA come from the germline V gene (reference sequence).

There are many counts of this clonotype. The rearrangement links TRBV10-3 to TRBJ2-1; no clear D gene. CDR3 length: 14 residues. The V end lost 8 bases, the J end lost 3 bases, and 14 bases lay between the germline ends. Germline V gives CDR1 ENHRY, CDR2 SYGVKD. The chain's CDR3 is CAIRARDLYNEQFF. CDR3 in DNA: TGTGCCATCCGAGCGAGAGACCTCTACAATGAGCAGTTCTTC.

This clonotype was counted many times. The chain joins TRBV20-1 to TRBJ2-7, with D possibly called TRBD1 or TRBD2 (5 bases each). Germline CDR1 and CDR2: DFQATT and SNEGSKA (reference sequence). V was pared by 3 bases and J by 4 bases, with 16 bases between. This CDR3 contains 14 residues. The CDR3 DNA is TGCAGTGCTAGGGGACCTCACGGTGATTACGAGCAGTACTTC. This encodes CSARGPHGDYEQYF.